Shown below are 18 T cell receptor beta chains from a single sample sequenced in a study of blood T cells in healthy people across ages. PCR was performed a second time for about 6 to 12 cycles using a sample-barcoded 5' primer and a J-beta primer mix. In TCRdb, the 5' RACE reads were re-called with MiXCR into one record per CDR3 protein. The profile shows 600,000 to 900,000 distinct CDR3 sequences, roughly 25% of them singletons. These same data were also listed under a study on T cells of mothers and their children.

The sequenced sample was blood. The receptor set was obtained from a boy younger than 18 in good health.

This clonotype was observed a few times. The genes are TRBV12-3 or TRBV12-4 and TRBJ1-2; weak D call: TRBD1 (5 bases). The V end lost 3 bases, the J end lost 3 bases, and 17 bases lay between the germline ends. This CDR3 comprises 16 residues. The CDR3 loop is CASSFWVRRGDYGYTF. DNA of the CDR3: TGTGCCAGCAGTTTCTGGGTCAGGAGGGGCGACTATGGCTACACCTTC.

The chain has TRBV27 and TRBJ2-7, with D tentatively TRBD1 (5 bases). This CDR3 is 15 amino acids long. Germline CDR1 and CDR2: MNHEY and SMNVEV (reference sequence). The V end lost 5 bases, the J end lost 2 bases, and 16 bases lay between the germline ends. CDR3 coding DNA: TGTGCCAGCAGTGCCGACCAGGGTCTTCCCTACGAGCAGTACTTC. The encoded protein is CASSADQGLPYEQYF.

Details on this clonotype: One end of the junction is discordant with germline, which a read error may explain. V usage is TRBV5-1 and J usage is TRBJ2-1; TRBD2 might be the D (6 bases). Germline CDR1 and CDR2: SGHRS and YFSETQ. The CDR3 is 11 residues long. The CDR3 reads CASSLAGEQSF. DNA for the CDR3: TGCGCCAGCAGCTTGGCGGGGGAGCAGTCCTTC.

This clonotype was counted only a few times. The chain links TRBV28 to TRBJ1-1; D is unresolved. The CDR3 consists of 16 residues. Trimming left V 7 bases short and J 1 base short, with 19 bases between. The V gene's germline CDR1 is MDHEN and CDR2 SYDVKM. CDR3 in DNA: TGTGCCAGCACCCGTCGGGATGGTCTGGGGAACACTGAAGCTTTCTTT. Translated: CASTRRDGLGNTEAFF. Complete variable domain (other parts from reference TRBV28 and TRBJ1-1): DVKVTQSSRYLVKRTGEKVFLECVQDMDHENMFWYRQDPGLGLRLIYFSYDVKMKEKGDIPEGYSVSREKKERFSLILESASTNQTSMYLCASTRRDGLGNTEAFFGQGTRLTVV.

This clonotype was seen more than once but under ten times. The chain employs TRBV12-3 or TRBV12-4 and TRBJ1-2; D remains unclear. Trimming removed 3 bases at V and 10 bases at J, with 18 bases between. This CDR3 spans 14 amino acids. This chain's CDR3 is CASSFSGSGLLYTF. CDR3 sequence (DNA): TGTGCCAGCAGTTTTTCCGGTTCCGGGCTGCTCTACACCTTC.

The chain uses TRBV28 and TRBJ2-3, with a weak D call TRBD2 (5 bases). CDR1 is MDHEN and CDR2 is SYDVKM in the germline V gene. The ends were cut back, 5 bases at V and 4 bases at J, with 22 bases in the middle. This CDR3 region has 17 residues. CDR3 nucleotide sequence: TGTGCCAGCAGTCCCCGTGGAGCCGCGCGGGCCCCAGATACGCAGTATTTT. It encodes CASSPRGAARAPDTQYF.

This chain uses TRBV27 with TRBJ2-5, with unresolved D. The end of the DNA is better explained by TRBJ2-7, so the J call may be wrong. Looked up from germline, CDR1 is MNHEY and CDR2 is SMNVEV (reference sequence). The CDR3 runs 13 residues. This CDR3 is CASSLSRLYEQYF. The CDR3 DNA is TGTGCCAGCAGTTTATCGAGGTTGTACGAGCAGTACTTC.

This clonotype occurred many times. The genes are TRBV5-6 and TRBJ1-1, with a possible D match to TRBD1 (5 bases). CDR3 length: 15 residues. Deletions cut 4 bases from V and 3 bases from J, with 16 bases between. Germline V lookup: CDR1 SGHDT, CDR2 YYEEEE. CDR3 sequence (DNA): TGTGCCAGCAGCCAATCTTATTCGGGGGACACTGAAGCTTTCTTT. It codes for CASSQSYSGDTEAFF.

This chain joins TRBV20-1 and TRBJ2-5; TRBD1 is a possible D gene (6 bases). The DNA matches TRBJ2-7 better at its end, which makes the J call doubtful. Germline lookup yields CDR1 DFQATT and CDR2 SNEGSKA (reference sequence). This CDR3 contains 14 residues. The CDR3 is CSARGRGSSYEQYF. The CDR3 region has the DNA TGCAGTGCTAGAGGTAGGGGGAGCTCCTACGAGCAGTACTTC.

The table lists this clonotype with a few counts. The V call is TRBV21-1, the J call TRBJ2-4; the table's TRBD2 call for D was not verified on the DNA. TRBV21-1 is described as a pseudogene. This CDR3 region has 15 residues. The CDR3 reads CASTPGSPKQNIQYF. The CDR3 DNA is TGTGCCAGCACCCCCGGGTCTCCTAAACAAAACATTCAGTACTTC.

Regarding this clonotype: Sequence at one end of the junction differs from germline and may be a read error. The V and J genes are TRBV5-1 and TRBJ2-5, with 8 bases that match TRBD2. This CDR3 has 15 amino acids. CDR1 is SGHRS, CDR2 YFSETQ, per germline. Here the CDR3 reads CASSFAGGGYNERFF. The CDR3 bases are TGCGCCAGCAGCTTCGCGGGGGGAGGTTACAATGAGCGGTTCTTC.

This clonotype was observed a few times. The genes are TRBV5-1 and TRBJ2-2, with 9 bases aligning to TRBD1. J was trimmed by 6 bases and V by 3 bases; bases with no gene match: 9. There are 16 residues in the CDR3. Germline V CDR1 and CDR2: SGHRS, YFSETQ. CDR3 nucleotides: TGCGCCAGCAGCTCGCTACGACAGGGGGAGCCCGGGGAGCTGTTTTTT. Translation: CASSSLRQGEPGELFF.

The chain uses TRBV5-1 and TRBJ2-7, with 10 bases lining up with TRBD1. The germline V gene has CDR1 SGHRS and CDR2 YFSETQ. Unmatched junction bases numbered 6, after V lost 2 bases and J lost 4 bases. The CDR3 runs to 15 residues. The DNA for the CDR3 is TGCGCCAGCAGCTTACCGGACAGGGGGATTTACGAGCAGTACTTC. Amino acid sequence: CASSLPDRGIYEQYF.

The rearrangement joins TRBV5-1 to TRBJ1-4; the D is unclear. V was pared by 7 bases and J by 4 bases, with 11 bases between. The CDR3 sequence is 13 residues long. CDR1 and CDR2 (germline): SGHRS, YFSETQ. The CDR3 nucleotides read TGCGCCAGCGCGAGAGGCCTTAATGAAAAACTGTTTTTT. Translating it yields CASARGLNEKLFF.

The V gene is TRBV15, the J gene TRBJ2-3; 8 bases are a match to TRBD2. Trimming at V came to 4 bases and at J to 2 bases, leaving 8 bases not matched to a gene. Germline V lookup: CDR1 LNHNV, CDR2 YYDKDF (reference sequence). The CDR3 has 16 amino acids. This chain's CDR3 is CATSIGREVLTDTQYF. The CDR3, as DNA: TGTGCCACCAGCATCGGGCGGGAGGTACTCACAGATACGCAGTATTTT.

This chain links TRBV21-1 with TRBJ1-1. TRBV21-1 is tagged as a pseudogene. This CDR3 comprises 12 residues. The DNA of the CDR3 is TGTGCCAGCAGCTTGGATCTCTCAGGAGCTTTCTTT. It codes for CASSLDLSGAFF.

This chain connects TRBV5-1 to TRBJ2-7, with TRBD1 matching over 8 bases. The ends lost 4 bases at V and 3 bases at J; junction bases unmatched: 12. Germline lookup yields CDR1 SGHRS and CDR2 YFSETQ. The CDR3 totals 16 residues. CDR3 in amino acids: CASSTGTGPQGYEQYF. Written as DNA, the CDR3 is TGCGCCAGCAGCACTGGGACAGGCCCTCAAGGCTACGAGCAGTACTTC.

This chain connects TRBV6-1 to TRBJ2-4; unclear D gene. This CDR3 region has 15 residues. Germline V CDR1 and CDR2: MNHNS, SASEGT. V was cut by 0 bases and J by 0 bases, with 6 bases left in between. The CDR3 reads CASSEAAVAKNIQYF. CDR3 nucleotide sequence: TGTGCCAGCAGTGAAGCGGCCGTAGCCAAAAACATTCAGTACTTC.